This passage covers 12 T cell receptor beta chains from one sample sequenced in a study of T cells in tumors after PD-1 blockade. Some clones are missing from TCRdb's copy, which holds only in-frame ones; the method was immunoSEQ multiplex PCR. The sample has nearly 25,000 clones, roughly 80% seen once. This specimen consisted of PBMCs, obtained after anti-PD-1 treatment. Receptors were obtained from a human donor with basal cell carcinoma.

The chain links TRBV11-3 to TRBJ2-2; D remains unclear. Germline lookup yields CDR1 SGHNT and CDR2 YENEEA. The CDR3 spans 15 residues. V lost 0 bases to trimming and J lost 3 bases, with 8 bases between them. The CDR3 nucleotides read TGTGCCAGCAGCTTAGATCGGCAGTACACCGGGGAGCTGTTTTTT. Translated, it gives CASSLDRQYTGELFF.

V gene TRBV19 combines with J gene TRBJ1-1, with unresolved D. CDR1 and CDR2 (germline): LNHDA, SQIVND (reference sequence). The CDR3 covers 14 residues. Trimming removed 2 bases at V and 0 bases at J, with 7 bases between. Here the CDR3 reads CASSISTLNTEAFF. The CDR3 DNA sequence: TGTGCCAGTAGTATATCGACACTGAACACTGAAGCTTTCTTT.

The V and J genes are TRBV20-1 and TRBJ1-6; 7 bases agree with TRBD1. Germline V gene sequence: CDR1 DFQATT, CDR2 SNEGSKA (reference sequence). The CDR3 totals 14 residues. Trimming removed 3 bases from V and 5 bases from J; junction bases left unmatched: 4. DNA for the CDR3: TGCAGTGCTAGTCCAGGGGGGAATAATTCACCCCTCCACTTT. Its translation is CSASPGGNNSPLHF.

The CDR3 nucleotides are TGCGCCAGCACCGGGACGGCAAATAATGAAAAACTGTTTTTT. Translation: CASTGTANNEKLFF. The J gene is TRBJ1-4, the V gene TRBV5-1; D may be TRBD1 (5 bases). Germline assignment: CDR1 SGHRS and CDR2 YFSETQ. The CDR3 extends over 14 amino acids. V was cut by 6 bases and J by 4 bases, with 13 bases left in between.

The chain links TRBV4-2 to TRBJ2-2; no definite D call. The germline CDR1 and CDR2 sequences are LGHNA and YNFKEQ. The CDR3 loop spans 15 amino acids. V lost 1 base and J lost 1, with 7 bases in between. The CDR3 region has the DNA TGTGCCAGCAGCCAAGCCGGTCTGAACACCGGGGAGCTGTTTTTT. Protein sequence: CASSQAGLNTGELFF.

CDR3 sequence reads: CASSVGRKIQETQYF. In nucleotides, the CDR3 is TGTGCCAGCAGTGTCGGCAGAAAAATCCAAGAGACCCAGTACTTC. The chain employs TRBV25-1 and TRBJ2-5, with D unclear. CDR1 and CDR2 from the germline V gene are MGHDK and SYGVNS. The length of the CDR3 is 15 residues. V lost 4 bases and J lost 1, with 13 bases in between.

The rearrangement links TRBV2 to TRBJ1-1; 8 bases line up with TRBD1. The length of the CDR3 is 14 residues. The V gene end was trimmed by 6 bases and the J gene end by 9 bases; junction bases not matched to a gene: 12. The germline V gene encodes CDR1 SNHLY and CDR2 FYNNEI. Here the CDR3 reads CASSAVLGQAKAFF. The CDR3 region has the DNA TGTGCCAGCAGCGCCGTTTTGGGACAGGCTAAAGCTTTCTTT. Combining the CDR3 with reference TRBV2 and TRBJ1-1 gives the whole variable domain EPEVTQTPSHQVTQMGQEVILRCVPISNHLYFYWYRQILGQKVEFLVSFYNNEISEKSEIFDDQFSVERPDGSNFTLKIRSTKLEDSAMYFCASSAVLGQAKAFFGQGTRLTVV.

This clone was seen only once. CDR3 protein: CASSEGWGTSNQWRETQYF. Written as DNA, the CDR3 is TGTGCCAGCAGTGAAGGTTGGGGGACTAGCAATCAATGGCGAGAGACCCAGTACTTC. The V call is TRBV6-1, the J call TRBJ2-5; 9 bases are shared with TRBD2. The CDR3 runs 19 residues. The junction had 16 bases not matched to a gene; V was cut back by 1 base and J by 4 bases. Germline-derived CDR1 and CDR2 are MNHNS and SASEGT.

This clone was detected a few times. This chain joins TRBV4-1 and TRBJ2-7, with 8 bases that match TRBD1. Trimming at V came to 2 bases and at J to 6 bases, leaving 9 bases not matched to a gene. The germline CDR1 and CDR2 sequences are MGHRA and YSYEKL. The CDR3 is made up of 15 amino acids. The CDR3 reads CASSQHGQGLSEQYF. CDR3 in DNA: TGCGCCAGCAGCCAACACGGACAGGGCCTTTCCGAGCAGTACTTC.

The chain combines TRBV30 with TRBJ1-2; D may be TRBD1 (5 bases). Germline values: CDR1 GTSNPN, CDR2 SVGIG (reference sequence). The CDR3 runs to 12 residues. V dropped 1 base and J dropped 8 bases, with 11 bases sitting between them. The CDR3: CAWSDGDRGYTF. The DNA of the CDR3 is TGTGCCTGGAGTGACGGGGACCGGGGCTACACCTTC.

V and J are TRBV18 and TRBJ1-2, with 12 nucleotides matching TRBD1. The CDR3 sequence is 15 residues long. CDR1 KGHSH and CDR2 LQKENI come from the germline V gene. V shed 3 bases and J 6 bases; nucleotides not matched to a gene: 5. The CDR3 DNA reads TGTGCCAGCTCACCCCAGGGACAGGGGGCGGATGGCTACACCTTC. It yields the protein CASSPQGQGADGYTF.

V is TRBV28 and J is TRBJ2-1, with 12 bases fitting TRBD2. This CDR3 has 16 residues. Germline-derived CDR1 and CDR2 are MDHEN and SYDVKM. The J segment lost 7 bases and the V segment lost 3 bases, leaving 7 bases of the junction unmatched. CDR3 loop: CASSFLTSGGGNEQFF. The DNA of the CDR3 is TGTGCCAGCAGTTTTCTGACTAGCGGGGGTGGGAATGAGCAGTTCTTC.